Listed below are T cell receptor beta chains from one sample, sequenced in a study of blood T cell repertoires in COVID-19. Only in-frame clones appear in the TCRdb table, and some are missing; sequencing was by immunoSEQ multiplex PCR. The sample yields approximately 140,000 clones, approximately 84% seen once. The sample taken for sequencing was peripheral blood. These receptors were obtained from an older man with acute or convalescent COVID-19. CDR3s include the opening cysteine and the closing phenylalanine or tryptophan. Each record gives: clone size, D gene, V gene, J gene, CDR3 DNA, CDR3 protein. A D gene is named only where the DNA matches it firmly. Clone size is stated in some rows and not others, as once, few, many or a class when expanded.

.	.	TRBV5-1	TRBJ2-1	TGCGCCAGCAGCTTGGCCGGGGTCCCGAGCTCCTACAATGAGCAGTTCTTC	CASSLAGVPSSYNEQFF
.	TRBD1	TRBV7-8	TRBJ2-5	TGTGCCAGCAGCACCCGGACAGGGGAGGGGACCCAGTACTTC	CASSTRTGEGTQYF
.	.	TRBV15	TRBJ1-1	TGTGCCACCAGCAGAGATTACTTCTCTGAGACTGAAGCTTTCTTT	CATSRDYFSETEAFF
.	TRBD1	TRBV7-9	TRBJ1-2	TGTGCCAGCAGCTCACTGGACAGGCCCTCCTCGGGGTACACCTTC	CASSSLDRPSSGYTF
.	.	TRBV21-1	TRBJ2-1	TGTGCCAGCAGCCCCTCTTCGGGACTAGCATTCTTC	CASSPSSGLAFF
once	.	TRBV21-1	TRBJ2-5	TGTGCCAGCAGCCACGAGGAGTTTCCAGAGACCCAGTACTTC	CASSHEEFPETQYF
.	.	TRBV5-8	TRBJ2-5	TGTGCCAGCAGCTTCGGGGTCGCTATAGGGGAGACCCAGTACTTC	CASSFGVAIGETQYF
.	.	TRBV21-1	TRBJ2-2	TGTGCCAGCAGCAAAGTAGCTAGCCCATCCGGGGAGCTGTTTTTT	CASSKVASPSGELFF
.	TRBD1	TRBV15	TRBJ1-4	TGTGCCACCAGCCCAAGGACAGGGACTAATGAAAAACTGTTTTTT	CATSPRTGTNEKLFF
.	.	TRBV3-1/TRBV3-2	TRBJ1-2	TGTGCCAGCAGCCAAGGCGAGTACAGAGAAGGCTACACCTTC	CASSQGEYREGYTF
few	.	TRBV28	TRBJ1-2	TGTGCCAGCAGTTTCCCGACAGACCCGTATGGCTACACCTTC	CASSFPTDPYGYTF